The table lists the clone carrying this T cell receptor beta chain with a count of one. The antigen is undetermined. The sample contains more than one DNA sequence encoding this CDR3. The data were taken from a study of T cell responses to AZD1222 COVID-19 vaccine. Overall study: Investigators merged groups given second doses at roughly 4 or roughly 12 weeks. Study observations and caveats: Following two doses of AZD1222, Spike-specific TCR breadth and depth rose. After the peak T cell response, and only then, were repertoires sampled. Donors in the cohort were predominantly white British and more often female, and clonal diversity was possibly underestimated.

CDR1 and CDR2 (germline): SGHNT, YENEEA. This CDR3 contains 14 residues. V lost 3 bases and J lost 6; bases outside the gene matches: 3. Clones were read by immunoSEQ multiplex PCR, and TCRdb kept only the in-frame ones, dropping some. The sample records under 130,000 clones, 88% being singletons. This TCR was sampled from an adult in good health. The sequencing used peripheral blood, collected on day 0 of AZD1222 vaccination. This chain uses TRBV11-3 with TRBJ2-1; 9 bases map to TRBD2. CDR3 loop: CASSLGLASNEQFF. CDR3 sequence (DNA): TGTGCCAGCAGCTTGGGACTAGCAAGCAATGAGCAGTTCTTC.